This is a list of T cell receptor beta chains from one sample in a study of CD8 T cells in Susac syndrome. Each CDR3 protein is one row after TCRdb ran MiXCR on the immunoSEQ multiplex PCR reads. The table has under 85,000 distinct CDR3 sequences, roughly 92% seen once. Sequencing was carried out using CD8+ T cells from PBMCs. The receptors originated from a human donor with Susac syndrome. Both conserved end residues are part of each CDR3. Fields, in order: D gene, J gene, V gene, clone size, CDR3 DNA, CDR3 protein. A D gene is named only where the DNA matches it firmly. For some rows the clone size is stated as once, few or many, or as a class when expanded; others skip it.

- TRBJ2-7 TRBV12-5 - TGTGCTAGTGGTTTGGGAACAGGGTACATTGCCGAGCAGTACTTC CASGLGTGYIAEQYF
TRBD2 TRBJ2-2 TRBV2 - TGTGCCAGCCTGGGGACTAGCGGGGCGAACACCGGGGAGCTGTTTTTT CASLGTSGANTGELFF
TRBD1 TRBJ2-4 TRBV19 - TGTGCCAGTAGCACAGGGGGCGAAGCCAAAAACATTCAGTACTTC CASSTGGEAKNIQYF
- TRBJ2-1 TRBV19 - TGTGCCAGCGGACACCCCAAATACAATGAGCAGTTCTTC CASGHPKYNEQFF
- TRBJ1-1 TRBV13 - TGTGCCAGCAGCTCCTATAGAGAGAACACTGAAGCTTTCTTT CASSSYRENTEAFF
- TRBJ1-1 TRBV4-2 - TGTGCCAGCAGCCAGCCGGGAGAGTGGAACACTGAAGCTTTCTTT CASSQPGEWNTEAFF
TRBD2 TRBJ2-3 TRBV18 - TGTGCCAGCTCACCACTTCCCTTAGCGGGGGACACAGATACGCAGTATTTT CASSPLPLAGDTDTQYF
TRBD1 TRBJ1-2 TRBV6-1 - TGTGCCAGCAGAGACAGGGGGACTAGCTATGGCTACACCTTC CASRDRGTSYGYTF
- TRBJ1-2 TRBV28 - TGTGCCAGCAGCCCTATTGAGGGCCGGTATGGCTACACCTTC CASSPIEGRYGYTF
TRBD1 TRBJ2-7 TRBV4-3 - TGCGCCAGCAGCCCACGACAGGGCTCCTACGAGCAGTACTTC CASSPRQGSYEQYF
- TRBJ2-5 TRBV30 - TGTGCCTGGAACATTAGGGAGACCCAGTACTTC CAWNIRETQYF
- TRBJ1-2 TRBV2 - TGTGCCAGCCTAAACTTCAGGGGACGTAACTATGGCTACACCTTC CASLNFRGRNYGYTF
- TRBJ2-7 TRBV11-2 - TGTGCCAGCAGCGCCCCCCCCGCACCGGGGCCCACGCGGGAGCAGTACTTC CASSAPPAPGPTREQYF
- TRBJ1-1 TRBV28 - TGTGCCAGCAGTTTACCCAAGGGACGGGTGAACACTGAAGCTTTCTTT CASSLPKGRVNTEAFF
- TRBJ1-1 TRBV6-5 - TGTGCCAGCCGCCAAAACGCCGAGAACACTGAAGCTTTCTTT CASRQNAENTEAFF
TRBD1 TRBJ2-7 TRBV6-2/TRBV6-3 - TGTGCCAGCAGTTACGGTCAGGGGGCTTACGAGCAGTACTTC CASSYGQGAYEQYF
TRBD2 TRBJ2-5 TRBV27 - TGTGCCAGCATGGCGGGGGGGGGCCTTGAAGAGACCCAGTACTTC CASMAGGGLEETQYF
TRBD1 TRBJ2-1 TRBV7-9 - TGTGCCAGCAGCTCCAGCCACAGGGGACCCTACTCCTACAATGAGCAGTTCTTC CASSSSHRGPYSYNEQFF
- TRBJ1-5 TRBV6-1 - TGTGCCAGCAGTGGGGGCAGGGTCAATCAGCCCCAGCATTTT CASSGGRVNQPQHF
- TRBJ2-3 TRBV10-3 once TGTGCCATAGGGAGCGGAAGAGATACGCAGTATTTT CAIGSGRDTQYF
- TRBJ1-1 TRBV18 - TGTGCCAGCTCACCTTCGGGACACAGGAACACTGAAGCTTTCTTT CASSPSGHRNTEAFF
- TRBJ2-5 TRBV12-3/TRBV12-4 - TGTGCCAGCAGGAAAACCCAAGAGACCCAGTACTTC CASRKTQETQYF
TRBD1 TRBJ1-5 TRBV5-6 - TGTGCCAGCAGCGCCCAACAGGGGCCAGTTCAGCCCCAGCATTTT CASSAQQGPVQPQHF
- TRBJ2-3 TRBV28 - TGTGCCAGCAGTCTCAATCCCCTTCACGGGATTCCGACGCAGTATTTT CASSLNPLHGIPTQYF
- TRBJ1-5 TRBV2 - TGTGCCAGCAAAGAGTGGGGCAATCAGCCCCAGCATTTT CASKEWGNQPQHF
- TRBJ2-3 TRBV20-1 - TGCAGTGCTAGCGGGGGTTCTGGGTTTACAGATACGCAGTATTTT CSASGGSGFTDTQYF
TRBD1 TRBJ2-1 TRBV2 - TGTGCCAGCAGTGATGACAGGGATTCCTACAATGAGCAGTTCTTC CASSDDRDSYNEQFF
TRBD2 TRBJ2-7 TRBV20-1 - TGCAGTGCTAGAGTCCCCTTTGAGGAGACTAGCGGAACTTGGGAGCAGTACTTC CSARVPFEETSGTWEQYF
- TRBJ1-6 TRBV2 - TGTGCCAGCAGGCCGTCTAATTCACCCCTCCACTTT CASRPSNSPLHF
- TRBJ2-7 TRBV18 - TGTGCCAGCTCATCGGGCGGCGGCTACGAGCAGTACTTC CASSSGGGYEQYF
TRBD2 TRBJ2-5 TRBV28 few TGTGCCAGCAGCCTAGCGGGAAGTCAGTACTTC CASSLAGSQYF
- TRBJ1-2 TRBV6-2/TRBV6-3 - TGTGCCAGCAGCCACATAGAGGGAGCAGATGGCTACACCTTC CASSHIEGADGYTF
- TRBJ2-1 TRBV5-6 once TGTGCCAGCAGCCCCCGGAGCCAGCGGGTCTCCTACAATGAGCAGTTCTTC CASSPRSQRVSYNEQFF
TRBD1 TRBJ2-1 TRBV23-1 - TGCGCCAGCAGGGGACAGGGTTTAAATGAGCAGTTCTTC CASRGQGLNEQFF
- TRBJ2-7 TRBV11-2 - TGTGCCAGCAGCTTAGAATACGAGCAGTACTTC CASSLEYEQYF
TRBD1 TRBJ2-3 TRBV20-1 - TGCAGTGCTAGGGGGACAGTAAACACAGATACGCAGTATTTT CSARGTVNTDTQYF
- TRBJ2-4 TRBV6-2/TRBV6-3 - TGTGCCAGCAGTTATCGGTCGCTCGGAGGGAACATTCAGTACTTC CASSYRSLGGNIQYF
TRBD1 TRBJ2-7 TRBV5-5 - TGTGCCAGCAGCGCGGGACAGGGAGTGGACGAGCAGTACTTC CASSAGQGVDEQYF
- TRBJ2-1 TRBV6-2/TRBV6-3 - TGTGCCAGCAGTTCGGGACTCCACAATGAGCAGTTCTTC CASSSGLHNEQFF
- TRBJ2-7 TRBV9 - TGTGCCAGCAGCGGAGGGGGGCACGAGCAGTACTTC CASSGGGHEQYF
TRBD2 TRBJ2-1 TRBV7-8 - TGTGCCAGCAGCTTAATAGCGGGCAGCTACAATGAGCAGTTCTTC CASSLIAGSYNEQFF
TRBD1 TRBJ2-2 TRBV9 - TGTGCCAGCAGCGTAGGTACAGGGGCGAACACCGGGGAGCTGTTTTTT CASSVGTGANTGELFF
TRBD2 TRBJ2-3 TRBV29-1 - TGCAGCGTTGAAACCCGGGCTAGCGGGGTGAAAGGAGATACGCAGTATTTT CSVETRASGVKGDTQYF
- TRBJ1-6 TRBV20-1 - TGCAGTGCTAGAGAGGACCCCGAGAGCTCCTATAATTCACCCCTCCACTTT CSAREDPESSYNSPLHF
- TRBJ1-1 TRBV18 - TGTGCCAGCTCACCCTCAGGGACTGAAGCTTTCTTT CASSPSGTEAFF
- TRBJ2-7 TRBV7-9 - TGTGCCAGCAACCTGGAGGGGGTCTACTACGAGCAGTACTTC CASNLEGVYYEQYF
TRBD1 TRBJ2-3 TRBV5-4 - TGTGCCAGCAGCCTATTGGGACAGGGTTACACAGATACGCAGTATTTT CASSLLGQGYTDTQYF
- TRBJ1-3 TRBV12-3/TRBV12-4 - TGTGCCAGCATTCGTGACGGTTTCTACTCTGGAAACACCATATATTTT CASIRDGFYSGNTIYF
- TRBJ1-4 TRBV6-1 - TGTGCCAGCAGTTGGGGCCATGAAAAACTGTTTTTT CASSWGHEKLFF
- TRBJ2-7 TRBV5-1 - TGCGCCAGCAGTTCGGGAGCCCCCTTGAGCTCCTACGAGCAGTACTTC CASSSGAPLSSYEQYF
TRBD1 TRBJ2-1 TRBV7-9 - TGTGCCAGCAGCTTATCCCCCGGGACAGGATACAATGAGCAGTTCTTC CASSLSPGTGYNEQFF
TRBD1 TRBJ2-1 TRBV5-1 once TGCGCCAGCAGCTTGGTGCAGGGGGCCAATGAGCAGTTCTTC CASSLVQGANEQFF
- TRBJ1-3 TRBV7-9 - TGTGCCAGCAGCTTAATGGAAGACACCATATATTTT CASSLMEDTIYF
- TRBJ1-2 TRBV30 - TGTGCCTGGAGTGTATGGGGAGGCTACACCTTC CAWSVWGGYTF
- TRBJ2-5 TRBV20-1 - TGCAGTGCTAGAGACGGGACGGGAGAGACCCAGTACTTC CSARDGTGETQYF
- TRBJ2-2 TRBV20-1 - TGCAGTGCTAGATCAACCAGGGGCGACACGAACACCGGGGAGCTGTTTTTT CSARSTRGDTNTGELFF
TRBD2 TRBJ2-5 TRBV7-9 - TGTGCCAGCAGCCCGGGACTAGCGGGGGGGCAGACCCAGTACTTC CASSPGLAGGQTQYF
- TRBJ1-6 TRBV15 - TGTGCCACCAGCAGAAGGACAGCTAATAATTCACCCCTCCACTTT CATSRRTANNSPLHF
- TRBJ2-3 TRBV20-1 - TGCAGTGCTGCAGGGACGGTTCTTTCAGATACGCAGTATTTT CSAAGTVLSDTQYF